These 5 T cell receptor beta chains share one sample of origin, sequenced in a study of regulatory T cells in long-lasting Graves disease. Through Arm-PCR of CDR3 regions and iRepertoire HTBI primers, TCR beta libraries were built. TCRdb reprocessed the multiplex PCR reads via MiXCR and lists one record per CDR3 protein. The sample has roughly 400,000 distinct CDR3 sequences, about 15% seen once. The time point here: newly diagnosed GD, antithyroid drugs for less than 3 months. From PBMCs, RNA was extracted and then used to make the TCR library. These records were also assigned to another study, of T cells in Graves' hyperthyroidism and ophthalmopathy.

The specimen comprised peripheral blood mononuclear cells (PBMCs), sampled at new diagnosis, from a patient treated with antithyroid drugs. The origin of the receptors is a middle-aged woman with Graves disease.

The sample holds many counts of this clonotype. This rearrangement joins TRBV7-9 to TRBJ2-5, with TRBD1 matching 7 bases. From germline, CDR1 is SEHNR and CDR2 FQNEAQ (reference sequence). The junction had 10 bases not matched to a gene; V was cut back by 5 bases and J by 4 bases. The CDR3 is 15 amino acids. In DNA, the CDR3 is TGTGCCAGCAGCCCGGTCGACAGGGCAGGAGAGACCCAGTACTTC. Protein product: CASSPVDRAGETQYF.

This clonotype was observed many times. Written as DNA, the CDR3 is TGTGCCAGCTCACCGGCTGGGACAGGGGGCGCAAACATTCAGTACTTC. It encodes CASSPAGTGGANIQYF. V is TRBV18 and J is TRBJ2-4; 12 positions agree with TRBD1. The CDR3 contains 16 residues. Germline loops: CDR1 KGHSH, CDR2 LQKENI. V trimming: 3 bases; J trimming: 6 bases; junction bases outside the gene matches: 6. The full variable domain, with the rest looked up from reference TRBV18 and TRBJ2-4, is NAGVMQNPRHLVRRRGQEARLRCSPMKGHSHVYWYRQLPEEGLKFMVYLQKENIIDESGMPKERFSAEFPKEGPSILRIQQVVRGDSAAYFCASSPAGTGGANIQYFGAGTRLSVL.

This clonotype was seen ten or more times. The CDR3 spells CASSHRQGSYTYEQYF. CDR3 DNA sequence: TGTGCCAGCAGTCACAGACAGGGCTCTTATACTTACGAGCAGTACTTC. The chain combines TRBV27 with TRBJ2-7; 7 nucleotides agree with TRBD1. The V and J ends lost 5 bases and 4 bases, in that order; junction bases with no gene match: 14. The V gene's germline CDR1 is MNHEY and CDR2 SMNVEV (reference sequence). The CDR3 is made up of 16 amino acids.

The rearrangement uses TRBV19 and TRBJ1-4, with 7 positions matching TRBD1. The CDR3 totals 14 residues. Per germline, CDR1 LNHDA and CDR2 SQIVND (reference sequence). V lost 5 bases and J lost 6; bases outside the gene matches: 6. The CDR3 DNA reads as TGTGCCAGTAGTCCCCGGACAGGCGATGAAAAACTGTTTTTT. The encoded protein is CASSPRTGDEKLFF.

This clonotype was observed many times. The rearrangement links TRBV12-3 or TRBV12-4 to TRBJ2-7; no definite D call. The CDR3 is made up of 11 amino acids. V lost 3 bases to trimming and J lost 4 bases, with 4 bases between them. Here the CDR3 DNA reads TGTGCCAGCAGTTTTAGGTACGAGCAGTACTTC. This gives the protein CASSFRYEQYF.